The 7 T cell receptor beta chains in this list originate from one sample, sequenced in a study of blood T cells in healthy people across ages (dated by TCRdb to between 2014 and 2016). Library generation was performed with 5' RACE. The reads were generated on an Illumina HiSeq 2500. A second PCR of about 6 to 11 cycles was run with a J-beta primer mix and a sample-barcoded 5' primer. TCRdb reworked the public reads: Q25 trimming with fastp, MiXCR clone assembly, productive beta chains retained. Merged by CDR3 protein, the rows form single entries marked with the most common genes and DNA. Across this sample there are almost 1 million distinct CDR3 sequences, with just over 50% seen only once. The ten largest clones add up to 20% to 25% of the sample. The sample comprised blood. These receptors all stem from a woman aged 55-69 years in good health.

This chain connects TRBV7-9 to TRBJ2-6; TRBD2 matches 10 bases. There are 16 residues in the CDR3. CDR1 and CDR2 (germline): SEHNR, FQNEAQ (reference sequence). J was trimmed by 0 bases and V by 5 bases; bases with no gene match: 1. The chain's CDR3 is CASSASGGSGANVLTF. DNA for the CDR3: TGTGCCAGCAGCGCTAGCGGGGGCTCTGGGGCCAACGTCCTGACTTTC.

The chain's CDR3 is CASSLEAHGSSSYEQYF. The CDR3 DNA is TGTGCCAGCAGCTTAGAAGCCCACGGGTCAAGCTCCTACGAGCAGTACTTC. V usage is TRBV7-6 and J usage is TRBJ2-7; D not certain. This CDR3 is built from 17 residues. Trimming stripped 1 base from V and 0 bases from J, with 16 bases between. The germline V gene encodes CDR1 SGHVS and CDR2 FNYEAQ.

This clonotype appeared a single time. Compared with germline, one end of the junction differs, possibly owing to a read error. The chain employs TRBV4-2 and TRBJ2-5; the match to TRBD2 covers 10 bases. CDR3 length: 17 residues. Germline V gene sequence: CDR1 LGHNA, CDR2 YNFKEQ. The CDR3: CVSSQEASGREKRTQYF. CDR3 sequence (DNA): TGTGTCAGCAGCCAAGAGGCTAGCGGGAGAGAGAAGAGGACCCAGTACTTC.

This chain joins TRBV5-1 and TRBJ2-3, with D possibly being TRBD1 (6 bases). This CDR3 has 17 amino acids. The V end was cut by 0 bases, the J end by 0 bases, with 14 bases between. Germline lookup yields CDR1 SGHRS and CDR2 YFSETQ. For the CDR3, the DNA is TGCGCCAGCAGCTTGGAGGGCTCGACAGGCAGCACAGATACGCAGTATTTT. This encodes CASSLEGSTGSTDTQYF.

This clonotype was seen many times. This chain links TRBV4-2 with TRBJ2-7; D might be TRBD1 (5 bases). The V end was cut by 4 bases, the J end by 1 base, with 11 bases between. The CDR3 sequence is 14 residues long. The germline V gene has CDR1 LGHNA and CDR2 YNFKEQ. The CDR3 bases are TGTGCCAGCAGCCCACGGACAACTTCCTACGAGCAGTACTTC. Encoded protein: CASSPRTTSYEQYF.

The rearrangement links TRBV20-1 to TRBJ1-2; TRBD1 might be the D (5 bases). CDR1 DFQATT and CDR2 SNEGSKA come from the germline V gene (reference sequence). The CDR3 consists of 13 residues. Trimming pared 5 bases from V and 4 bases from J, leaving 14 bases between. CDR3 DNA sequence: TGCAGTGCTGACAGCGGGAGCTTCTATGGCTACACCTTC. As protein: CSADSGSFYGYTF.

In this sample, this clonotype turned up a few times. The chain uses TRBV20-1 and TRBJ2-7, with 8 bases that match TRBD2. The CDR3 is made up of 15 amino acids. The V gene's germline CDR1 is DFQATT and CDR2 SNEGSKA (reference sequence). V trimming: 0 bases; J trimming: 2 bases; junction bases outside the gene matches: 6. The CDR3: CSARDRDSGAYEQYF. DNA for the CDR3: TGCAGTGCTAGAGATCGTGATAGCGGGGCCTACGAGCAGTACTTC.